Sequencing of this TCR beta chain was carried out in a study of cytomegalovirus exposure and HLA in healthy donors. General study findings and limits: Reports indicated that the classifier achieved high specificity and sensitivity in diagnosing cytomegalovirus status.

The donors were members of the validation cohort, which comprised about 130 subjects and was separate from the first cohort of 600 to 850 subjects. Measured with immunoSEQ multiplex PCR; TCRdb has only the in-frame clones, and not every one. The sample contains 300,000 to 400,000 clones, 70% to 90% of which appear only once. Worth noting for this clone: Its antigen is not identified.

V shed 1 base and J shed 3 bases, with 10 bases lying between them. Germline V gene lookup returns CDR1 SGHAT and CDR2 FQNNGV. The CDR3 length is 14 residues. The sequence came from a man aged 25 to 40 in good health and CMV-seronegative. Input material: PBMCs. The chain combines TRBV11-2 with TRBJ2-7; TRBD1 is a possible D gene (5 bases). CDR3: CASSLGTGYYEQYF. CDR3 sequence (DNA): TGTGCCAGCAGCTTAGGTACAGGATACTACGAGCAGTACTTC.